This TCR beta chain was sequenced for a study of blood T cell repertoires in COVID-19. Study information: COVID-19 samples from acute and convalescent phases originated in the United States, Italy and Spain. Nucleic acid was either cDNA or gDNA, and it came from T cells, B-cell-depleted T cells, or PBMCs.

The germline V gene encodes CDR1 SGHNT and CDR2 YYREEE (reference sequence). The CDR3 loop spans 15 amino acids. V was clipped by 4 bases and J by 0 bases; unmatched bases: 3. Clones were read by immunoSEQ multiplex PCR, and TCRdb kept only the in-frame ones, dropping some. The table has over 100,000 clones, around 86% seen once; the top ten hold around 4%. The gene calls are TRBV5-4 and TRBJ2-1; 8 nucleotides line up with TRBD2. The clonotype was recovered from a man aged 35 to 55 with acute or convalescent COVID-19. The sequencing sample was made of peripheral blood. The CDR3 bases are TGTGCCAGCAGCCTTAGCGGGGCCTCCTACAATGAGCAGTTCTTC. This translates into CASSLSGASYNEQFF.